The present T cell receptor (beta chain) was sequenced within a study of cytomegalovirus exposure and HLA in healthy donors. Worth noting for this clone: Its matching antigen is unknown.

The study's findings and limits: The authors considered a cluster of highly shared sequence variants likely to be a sequencing artifact. The authors reported that TCR beta sequences could predict HLA-A and HLA-B alleles. These predictions were accurate for most subjects in the first cohort.

This CDR3 comprises 14 residues. Trimming cost V 3 bases and J 6 bases, with 13 bases left between them. Germline CDR1 ENHRY, CDR2 SYGVKD. Both 60 Vbeta primers and 13 Jbeta primers went into the PCR. Method: immunoSEQ multiplex PCR; TCRdb's copy keeps in-frame clones and lacks some. This table holds some 100,000 clones, roughly four fifths found once. Material for sequencing was PBMCs. V usage is TRBV10-3 and J usage is TRBJ2-3; D may be TRBD1 (5 bases). The receptor was derived from a male donor in good health and CMV-seropositive. The CDR3 reads CAISDRVGDDTQYF. CDR3 sequence (DNA): TGTGCCATCAGTGACAGGGTGGGTGACGATACGCAGTATTTT.